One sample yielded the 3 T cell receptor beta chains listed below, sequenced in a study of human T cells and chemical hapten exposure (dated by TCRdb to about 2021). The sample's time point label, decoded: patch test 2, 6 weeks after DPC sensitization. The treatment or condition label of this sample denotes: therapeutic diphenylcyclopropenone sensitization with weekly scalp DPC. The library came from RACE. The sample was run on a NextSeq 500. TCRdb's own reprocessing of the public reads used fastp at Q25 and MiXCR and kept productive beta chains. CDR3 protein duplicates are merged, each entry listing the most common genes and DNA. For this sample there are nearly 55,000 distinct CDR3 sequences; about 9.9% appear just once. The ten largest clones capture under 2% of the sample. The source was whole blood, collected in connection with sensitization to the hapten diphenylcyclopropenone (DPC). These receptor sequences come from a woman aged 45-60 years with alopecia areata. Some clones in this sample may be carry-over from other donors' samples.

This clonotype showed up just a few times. CDR3 DNA: TGCAGCGCCCGTACTGGGTATCTTCTACCACAGTTCTTC. Residues: CSARTGYLLPQFF. The genes are TRBV29-1 and TRBJ2-1; D call uncertain. The CDR3 runs to 13 residues. The germline gives CDR1 SQVTM, CDR2 ANQGSEA. The germline V and J ends were trimmed by 7 bases and 13 bases, with 23 bases remaining between them.

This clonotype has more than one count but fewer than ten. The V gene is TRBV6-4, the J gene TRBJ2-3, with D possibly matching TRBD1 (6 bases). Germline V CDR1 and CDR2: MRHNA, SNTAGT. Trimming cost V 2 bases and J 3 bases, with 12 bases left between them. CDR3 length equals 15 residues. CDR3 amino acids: CASSDAGARTDTQYF. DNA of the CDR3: TGTGCCAGCAGTGACGCAGGGGCAAGGACAGATACGCAGTATTTT.

The CDR3 region has the DNA TGTGCCAGCAGTTACCAGGGAAAAGCTTTCTTT. Protein sequence: CASSYQGKAFF. The chain is built from TRBV6-2 or TRBV6-3 and TRBJ1-1, with D possibly matching TRBD1 (5 bases). Looked up from germline, CDR1 is MNHEY and CDR2 is SVGEGT. V was cut by 2 bases and J by 9 bases, with 7 bases left in between. The length of the CDR3 is 11 residues.